Below, one T cell receptor (beta chain) is given with its context. What antigen it recognizes has not been identified. No base-level quality is on record; no much larger clone is a single base apart. TCRbeta CDR3 regions were amplified from genomic DNA using the immunoSEQ Assay, a bias-controlled multiplex PCR. The original pipeline was this. The number of nucleated cells in each sample was estimated from the amplification of reference gene primers within the assay. To quantify the absolute abundance of each unique TCRbeta CDR3 rearrangement, sequence reads were collapsed and filtered. For each sample, productive Simpson clonality was calculated as the square root of Simpson's diversity index across productive rearrangements. TCRdb holds this immuneACCESS table with in-frame rearrangements only. Some clones are missing; in checked studies, unresolved V genes explain under half, and the rest has no known cause. V and J calls and clone size are as listed in that table; D and trimming were resolved from the DNA. The sample table contains 330,000 or so clones; only one count was recorded for over 80% of them. The ten largest clones capture around 5% of the sample.

The data belong to a study of blood T cell repertoires in COVID-19 (dated by TCRdb to the early 2020s). At the level of the whole study: Collaborator samples came from the United States, Italy and Spain and covered acute and convalescent phases of COVID-19. The repertoires were released in a freely available public database intended as a resource for research on the immune response to SARS-CoV-2. Where available, HLA class I and class II types were obtained from metadata supplied by the sample provider rather than from assay-based typing. The dataset comprised deeply sampled blood TCRbeta repertoires from subjects exposed to, actively infected with, or recovered from COVID-19. A de-identified subject ID, COVID-19 status, age in years and sex were almost always included in the sample metadata. The material from the prospective study consisted of cDNA or gDNA derived from T cells, B-cell-depleted T cells, or PBMCs. Samples were obtained from the ongoing ImmuneRACE study (first 160 participants) and from approximately 1,200 subjects provided by 6 global collaborators. Findings and caveats that apply to the study as a whole: How much clinical and demographic metadata was included differed by source and by participant, and the metadata was provided uncurated.

V is pared back by 8 bases and J by 5 bases, with 15 bases lying between the germline termini. CDR1 and CDR2, looked up from the germline V gene, are WSHSY and SAAADI. From cysteine to phenylalanine, the CDR3 is 14 amino acids long. The CDR3 DNA has 42 bases and is translated from base 1. Enrolling through a virtual design, the prospective study's participants ranged in age from roughly 18 to 95 years and lived across approximately 25 United States geographic areas. To assign participants to cohorts, the prospective study relied on clinical history that participants themselves reported in a screening survey and a study questionnaire. Recovered participants in ImmuneRACE Cohort 3 were defined as having two consecutive negative NP/OP PCR tests, clearance from a healthcare professional, or resolution of symptoms. Each participant in the prospective study had whole blood, serum and a nasopharyngeal or oropharyngeal swab collected by mobile phlebotomists. Over a roughly 2-month period, participants in the prospective study had the option of providing additional blood draws and questionnaires. Blood samples from the prospective study were shipped frozen or at room temperature prior to DNA extraction.

What was sequenced was PBMCs or T cells enriched from blood (not recorded which). The sequence was obtained from a man under 40 who had recovered from COVID-19. The V gene is TRBV10-2 and the J gene is TRBJ2-2; no confident D gene assignment can be made. The DNA is TGCGCCAGCGTAGGTCAGAGGCTAACCGGGGAGCTGTTTTTT. It specifies CASVGQRLTGELFF.